The present entry profiles one T cell receptor beta chain with its context. This CDR3 contains 16 residues. Trimming cost V 3 bases and J 0 bases, with 13 bases left between them. Looked up from germline, CDR1 is MDHEN and CDR2 is SYDVKM. Using its own MiXCR run on the PCR reads, TCRdb lists one record per CDR3 protein. The sample yields under 350,000 distinct CDR3 sequences, roughly a quarter seen once. The sample comes from a study of molecular identifiers for immune sequencing clone quantification. Sequencing was carried out using naive CD8+ T cells from blood, with Jurkat cell RNA spiked in. As to subset: FACS-sorted CD8+CD4-CCR7+CD45RA+ naive T cells. The sequence came from a human donor in good health. Some libraries in this study had Jurkat cell RNA spiked in. This chain joins TRBV28 and TRBJ2-3; D not resolved. The CDR3 region is CASSFLMSTSTDTQYF. Written as DNA, the CDR3 is TGTGCCAGCAGTTTTCTGATGTCGACTAGCACAGATACGCAGTATTTT.